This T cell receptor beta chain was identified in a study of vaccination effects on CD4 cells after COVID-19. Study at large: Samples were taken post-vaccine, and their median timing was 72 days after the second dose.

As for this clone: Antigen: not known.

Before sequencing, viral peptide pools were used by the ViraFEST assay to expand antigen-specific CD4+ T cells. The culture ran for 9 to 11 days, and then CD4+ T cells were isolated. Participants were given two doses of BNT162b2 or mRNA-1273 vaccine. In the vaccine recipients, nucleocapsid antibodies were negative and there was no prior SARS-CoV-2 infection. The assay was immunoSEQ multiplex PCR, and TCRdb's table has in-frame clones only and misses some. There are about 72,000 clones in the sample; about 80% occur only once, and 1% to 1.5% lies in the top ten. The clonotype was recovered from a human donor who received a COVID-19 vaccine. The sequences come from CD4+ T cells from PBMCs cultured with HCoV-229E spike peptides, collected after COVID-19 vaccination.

CDR3 nucleotides: TGTGCCAGCAGCCCCGAGCCGGCTCTGAACACTGAAGCTTTCTTT. This gives the protein CASSPEPALNTEAFF. The rearrangement links TRBV3-1 (or the pseudogene TRBV3-2) to TRBJ1-1, with D unresolved. Germline V gene lookup returns CDR1 LGHDT and CDR2 YNNKEL (reference sequence). V lost 4 bases and J lost 0, with 12 bases in between. The CDR3 is 15 amino acids.